The T cell receptor beta chain described here comes from a study of cytomegalovirus exposure and HLA in healthy donors. Primers for the PCR totalled 60 Vbeta and 13 Jbeta. Here immunoSEQ multiplex PCR was the method, and the copy in TCRdb shows in-frame clones only, minus some. The sample gives around 150,000 clones, 80% to 85% of which show up once; less than 2% is in the top ten. V lost 4 bases and J 0 bases, leaving 15 bases between the germline ends. There are 16 residues in the CDR3. The germline CDR1 and CDR2 sequences are SNHLY and FYNNEI. Input material: PBMCs. The source of this sequence is a man aged 18 to 29 in good health and CMV-seronegative. V gene TRBV2 combines with J gene TRBJ1-2; D not resolved. CDR3 DNA: TGTGCCAGCAGTGCCCCTACTAGCGGGCCTAACTATGGCTACACCTTC. Amino acid sequence: CASSAPTSGPNYGYTF.